This record covers a single T cell receptor beta chain. These data belong to a study of T cell changes during pregnancy in multiple sclerosis. The V and J ends lost 8 bases and 3 bases respectively, with 14 bases between them. Germline V gene lookup returns CDR1 SNHLY and CDR2 FYNNEI. This CDR3 spans 15 amino acids. TCRdb keeps only in-frame clones here, not all; method: immunoSEQ multiplex PCR. The sample holds approximately 47,000 clones, 80% to 90% seen once. The source of this sequence is a female donor with multiple sclerosis, enrolled in a pregnancy study. The chain is built from TRBV2 and TRBJ2-6; D gene uncertain. Sequencing used peripheral blood, obtained in the first trimester of pregnancy. CDR3 DNA: TGTGCCAGCGGCGGCCTCGTTCGTGGGGCCAACGTCCTGACTTTC. Encoded protein: CASGGLVRGANVLTF. The full variable domain, rest sourced from reference TRBV2 and TRBJ2-6, is EPEVTQTPSHQVTQMGQEVILRCVPISNHLYFYWYRQILGQKVEFLVSFYNNEISEKSEIFDDQFSVERPDGSNFTLKIRSTKLEDSAMYFCASGGLVRGANVLTFGAGSRLTVL.